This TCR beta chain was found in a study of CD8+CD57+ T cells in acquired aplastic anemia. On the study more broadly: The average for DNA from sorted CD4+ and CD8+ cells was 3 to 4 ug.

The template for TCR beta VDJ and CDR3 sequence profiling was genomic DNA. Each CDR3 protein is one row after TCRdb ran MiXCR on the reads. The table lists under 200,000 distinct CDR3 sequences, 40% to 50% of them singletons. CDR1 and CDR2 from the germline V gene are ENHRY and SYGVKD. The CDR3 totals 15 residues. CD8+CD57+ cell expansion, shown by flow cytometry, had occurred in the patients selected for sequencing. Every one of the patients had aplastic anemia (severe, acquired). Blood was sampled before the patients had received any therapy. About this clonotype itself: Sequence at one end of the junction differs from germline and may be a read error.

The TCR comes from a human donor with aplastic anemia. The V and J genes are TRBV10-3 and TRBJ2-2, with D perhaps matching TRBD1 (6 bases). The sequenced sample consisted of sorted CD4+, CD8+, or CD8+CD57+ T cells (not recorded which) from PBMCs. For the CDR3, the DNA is TGTGCCATCAGTGATGGACAGAAAAACACCGAGGAGCTGTTTTTT. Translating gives CAISDGQKNTEELFF.